The 5 T cell receptor beta chains in this list originate from one sample, sequenced in a study of T cells in Graves' hyperthyroidism and ophthalmopathy. Amplified TCR beta CDR3 regions derived from RNA transcripts. The primer set for the first-round RT-PCR of the TCR CDR3 was HTBI. TCRdb re-analysed the multiplex PCR reads in MiXCR, keeping a single row per CDR3 protein. The data show 350,000 to 400,000 distinct CDR3 sequences, about 15% seen once. Sequencing was performed on blood. Receptor source: a woman aged 25-40 years with Graves' hyperthyroidism.

Details on this clonotype: This may be a read error, as it is one base from a much larger clone. This chain uses TRBV12-3 or TRBV12-4 with TRBJ2-1, with 10 bases that match TRBD2. The better agreement between TRBJ2-7 and the DNA end casts doubt on the J call. The CDR3 totals 15 residues. The CDR3 DNA follows: TGTGCCAGCAGTTCTAGCGGGAGATCCTACAATGAGCAGTACTTC. Its translation is CASSSSGRSYNEQYF.

This clonotype has a handful of counts. V and J are TRBV10-3 and TRBJ2-7; 7 bases are shared with TRBD1. Trimming removed 0 bases from V and 11 bases from J; junction bases left unmatched: 4. The CDR3 has 12 residues. Germline assignment: CDR1 ENHRY and CDR2 SYGVKD. CDR3 bases: TGTGCCATCAGTGAGTCGGGGACAGAGGAGTACTTC. Translating it yields CAISESGTEEYF.

The rearrangement joins TRBV9 to TRBJ2-1; 8 bases fit TRBD2. The V segment lost 0 bases and the J segment 3 bases; nucleotides outside the gene matches: 5. The V gene's germline CDR1 is SGDLS and CDR2 YYNGEE. This CDR3 has 16 amino acids. CDR3 in DNA: TGTGCCAGCAGCGTAGTAGTTAGCGGGAACTACAATGAGCAGTTCTTC. It yields the protein CASSVVVSGNYNEQFF.

V is TRBV29-1 and J is TRBJ2-3; D remains unclear. The CDR3 is 12 residues long. Between the trimmed V and J ends, which lost 5 bases and 2 bases, there was a span of 8 bases. CDR1 is SQVTM and CDR2 is ANQGSEA in the germline V gene. The CDR3 is CSVLLFTDTQYF. The CDR3 region has the DNA TGCAGCGTTCTCCTATTCACAGATACGCAGTATTTT.

Only a few counts were recorded for this clonotype. V and J are TRBV20-1 and TRBJ1-2; possibly TRBD1 for D (6 bases). V lost 6 bases and J lost 3, with 17 bases in between. In germline, CDR1 is DFQATT, CDR2 SNEGSKA (reference sequence). This CDR3 has 14 residues. CDR3 DNA: TGCAGTGCCCAAACCACAGGGATGGACTATGGCTACACCTTC. Encoded protein: CSAQTTGMDYGYTF.